This T cell receptor beta chain was profiled in a study of blood T cell repertoires in COVID-19. The CDR3 length is 14 residues. Per the germline V gene, CDR1 is MNHEY and CDR2 is SMNVEV (reference sequence). Trimming took 8 bases from V and 2 from J; bases not matched to a gene: 5. TCRdb keeps only in-frame clones here, not all; method: immunoSEQ multiplex PCR. This sample has 200,000 to 300,000 clones, with approximately 86% found just once. The chain employs TRBV27 and TRBJ2-1, with 8 bases matching TRBD2. The receptor was isolated from a woman aged 30 to 39 who had recovered from COVID-19. The sample was peripheral blood. DNA of the CDR3: TGTGCCAGCGAAAAGCGGGGGACCTACAATGAGCAGTTCTTC. This gives the protein CASEKRGTYNEQFF.